The 11 T cell receptor beta chains listed next were all sequenced from one sample in a study of beta chain features in type 1 diabetes. The investigators reverse transcribed all of the isolated RNA, so they sequenced expressed TCRB transcripts. Sequencing was performed with immunoSEQ multiplex PCR; in TCRdb, only in-frame clones are kept and a portion is missing. The sample lists over 200,000 clones; around 9.9% were seen once. The study's findings and limits: Moderate yet significant TCRB CDR3 shortening was seen in Type 1 diabetes patients in all four CD4+ subsets.

What these receptors recognize is not known. Sequencing used naive CD4+ T cells from blood. These receptor sequences come from a man aged 25 to 40 with type 1 diabetes.

The chain is built from TRBV5-4 and TRBJ2-5; 7 positions match TRBD2. Trimming at V came to 0 bases and at J to 1 base, leaving 6 bases not matched to a gene. Germline CDR1 and CDR2: SGHNT and YYREEE (reference sequence). This CDR3 is 16 amino acids long. The CDR3 reads CASSLEGGGGQETQYF. The CDR3 nucleotides read TGTGCCAGCAGCTTGGAAGGCGGGGGAGGCCAAGAGACCCAGTACTTC.

This chain joins TRBV2 and TRBJ1-1; D is undetermined. Germline V gene lookup returns CDR1 SNHLY and CDR2 FYNNEI. This CDR3 spans 15 amino acids. V shed 3 bases and J shed 1 base, with 12 bases lying between them. CDR3 in DNA: TGTGCCAGCAGTGAGTCACAGTCCCGGAACACTGAAGCTTTCTTT. The encoded protein is CASSESQSRNTEAFF.

The gene calls are TRBV18 and TRBJ2-7; D call uncertain. V was pared by 3 bases and J by 1 base, with 10 bases between. Germline lookup yields CDR1 KGHSH and CDR2 LQKENI. This CDR3 comprises 14 residues. CDR3 coding DNA: TGTGCCAGCTCACCGCGTGACACTTCCTACGAGCAGTACTTC. As protein: CASSPRDTSYEQYF.

V is TRBV15 and J is TRBJ2-7; a weak D match, TRBD2 (6 bases). Germline V lookup: CDR1 LNHNV, CDR2 YYDKDF (reference sequence). The germline V and J ends were trimmed by 2 bases and 6 bases, with 17 bases remaining between them. CDR3 length: 15 residues. This chain's CDR3 is CATSRKTSQGGEQYF. CDR3 in DNA: TGTGCCACCAGCAGAAAAACCAGCCAGGGAGGCGAGCAGTACTTC.

This clone was counted between two and nine times. V usage is TRBV10-3 and J usage is TRBJ1-1; perhaps TRBD1 as D (6 bases). The germline gives CDR1 ENHRY, CDR2 SYGVKD. V shed 2 bases and J shed 5 bases, with 9 bases lying between them. The CDR3 sequence is 13 residues long. For the CDR3, the DNA is TGTGCCATCAGTGAGCCAGGGGATACTGAAGCTTTCTTT. Encoded protein: CAISEPGDTEAFF.

This clone was counted a few times. The chain combines TRBV6-5 with TRBJ1-1; D is ambiguous. The V and J ends lost 8 bases and 0 bases respectively, with 16 bases between them. CDR1 and CDR2 from the germline V gene are MNHEY and SVGAGI. This CDR3 comprises 15 residues. The CDR3 reads CASRLGTLMNTEAFF. DNA of the CDR3: TGTGCCAGCCGATTGGGCACCCTCATGAACACTGAAGCTTTCTTT.

V usage is TRBV13 and J usage is TRBJ1-2, with 9 bases identical to TRBD1. J was trimmed by 7 bases and V by 5 bases; bases with no gene match: 8. CDR1 is PRHDT and CDR2 is FYEKMQ in the germline V gene (reference sequence). This CDR3 is built from 14 residues. CDR3 bases: TGTGCCAGCAGCACCTGGACAGGGGTTTTTGGCTACACCTTC. It is translated as CASSTWTGVFGYTF.

The chain links TRBV7-9 to TRBJ1-6; 12 bases map to TRBD1. Per germline, CDR1 SEHNR and CDR2 FQNEAQ (reference sequence). The CDR3 is made up of 15 amino acids. The J segment lost 9 bases and the V segment lost 5 bases, leaving 5 bases of the junction unmatched. The CDR3 reads CASSQGDRGLSPLHF. The CDR3 DNA sequence: TGTGCCAGCAGCCAAGGGGACAGGGGGCTTTCACCCCTCCACTTT.

V gene TRBV19 combines with J gene TRBJ1-2; 10 bases map to TRBD1. Per the germline V gene, CDR1 is LNHDA and CDR2 is SQIVND (reference sequence). The CDR3 is 13 residues long. V lost 5 bases, J lost 6 bases, and 3 bases stayed unmatched. The CDR3 DNA sequence: TGTGCCAGTAGTTCGGGACAGGGGAATGGCTACACCTTC. Its protein is CASSSGQGNGYTF.

This clone was seen a few times. The chain has TRBV7-8 and TRBJ2-7, with TRBD1 matching 9 bases. Germline CDR1 reads SGHVS; CDR2 reads FQNEAQ. Trimming at V came to 5 bases and at J to 3 bases, leaving 8 bases not matched to a gene. This CDR3 region has 15 residues. The CDR3 sequence is CASSPPGQGSYEQYF. The CDR3 DNA follows: TGTGCCAGCAGCCCGCCGGGACAGGGAAGCTACGAGCAGTACTTC.

This clone was seen more than once but under ten times. The V gene is TRBV7-9, the J gene TRBJ2-5; D perhaps matches TRBD2 (6 bases). This CDR3 contains 14 residues. Germline V gives CDR1 SEHNR, CDR2 FQNEAQ (reference sequence). Trimming removed 5 bases from V and 5 bases from J, with 15 bases in between. CDR3 residues: CASSITGTGETQYF. In nucleotides, the CDR3 is TGTGCCAGCAGCATAACCGGGACTGGTGAGACCCAGTACTTC.